These T cell receptor beta chains were read from a single sample in a study of blood T cell repertoires in COVID-19. Method: immunoSEQ multiplex PCR; TCRdb's copy keeps in-frame clones and lacks some. The data show about 78,000 clones, 90% seen once. Material: peripheral blood. The receptors derive from a woman aged 50 to 65 in a cohort sampled during active COVID-19. Both conserved end residues are part of each CDR3. A D gene is named only where the DNA matches it firmly.

TRBV19,TRBJ1-3,.,CAIGRGSGNTIYF,TGTGCCATTGGAAGGGGCTCCGGAAACACCATATATTTT
TRBV28,TRBJ2-6,TRBD1,CASSPLSQGVILSGANVLTF,TGTGCCAGCAGCCCTCTCTCACAGGGGGTAATTTTGTCTGGGGCCAACGTCCTGACTTTC
TRBV29-1,TRBJ1-1,.,CSVPTRSNTEAFF,TGCAGCGTCCCGACAAGGTCGAACACTGAAGCTTTCTTT
TRBV6-5,TRBJ2-1,TRBD2,CASSYSAGEAYNEQFF,TGTGCCAGCAGTTACTCTGCGGGAGAAGCCTACAATGAGCAGTTCTTC
TRBV5-1,TRBJ2-2,TRBD2,CASDSGDRNTGELFF,TGCGCCAGCGACAGCGGGGATAGGAACACCGGGGAGCTGTTTTTT
TRBV11-2,TRBJ2-3,TRBD2,CASTGRNTQYF,TGTGCCAGCACCGGGAGGAATACGCAGTATTTT
TRBV3-1/TRBV3-2,TRBJ2-2,TRBD1,CASSLGTEGGELFF,TGTGCCAGCAGCCTAGGGACAGAGGGCGGGGAGCTGTTTTTT
TRBV5-4,TRBJ2-2,.,CASSPGQNTGELFF,TGTGCCAGCAGCCCCGGACAGAACACCGGGGAGCTGTTTTTT
TRBV3-1/TRBV3-2,TRBJ2-5,TRBD1,CASSLRGRETQYF,TGTGCCAGCAGCCTTAGGGGGCGAGAGACCCAGTACTTC
TRBV27,TRBJ1-4,TRBD1,CASNGRGTGGKLFF,TGTGCCAGCAACGGAAGGGGGACAGGAGGAAAACTGTTTTTT
TRBV7-6,TRBJ2-5,.,CASSRGGQETQYF,TGTGCCAGCAGCCGGGGTGGCCAAGAGACCCAGTACTTC
TRBV19,TRBJ2-2,TRBD1,CASRGQATGELFF,TGTGCCAGTAGAGGACAGGCCACCGGGGAGCTGTTTTTT
TRBV3-1/TRBV3-2,TRBJ1-1,TRBD1,CASSKQGARTEAFF,TGTGCCAGCAGCAAACAGGGGGCGCGGACTGAAGCTTTCTTT
TRBV19,TRBJ1-2,TRBD1,CASSTPRQGRYGYTF,TGTGCCAGTAGTACCCCCCGACAGGGGAGGTATGGCTACACCTTC
TRBV13,TRBJ2-3,.,CASSLWAITDTQYF,TGTGCCAGCAGCTTGTGGGCCATCACAGATACGCAGTATTTT
TRBV5-8,TRBJ1-2,.,CASSLMGHQEGYTF,TGTGCCAGCAGCTTGATGGGACATCAGGAAGGCTACACCTTC
TRBV6-6,TRBJ2-3,TRBD2,CASSSRGLADTQYF,TGTGCCAGCAGTTCCCGGGGACTAGCCGATACGCAGTATTTT
TRBV19,TRBJ1-5,.,CASTREQSAQHF,TGTGCCAGTACGCGGGAGCAATCAGCCCAGCATTTT
TRBV6-2/TRBV6-3,TRBJ1-2,.,CASSNTGSTGGYTF,TGTGCCAGCAGTAACACAGGGAGTACAGGCGGCTACACCTTC
TRBV28,TRBJ2-7,.,CASSLDSIYEQYF,TGTGCCAGCAGCCTCGACAGTATCTACGAGCAGTACTTC
TRBV6-5,TRBJ1-4,.,CASSYSGAGGEKLFF,TGTGCCAGCAGTTACTCAGGGGCCGGGGGTGAAAAACTGTTTTTT
TRBV27,TRBJ2-1,TRBD1,CASSLDRGNEQFF,TGTGCCAGCAGTTTAGACAGGGGGAATGAGCAGTTCTTC
TRBV5-1,TRBJ2-2,.,CASSRIPQTSTGELFF,TGCGCCAGCAGCCGAATCCCGCAGACATCCACCGGGGAGCTGTTTTTT
TRBV5-6,TRBJ1-6,.,CASSLRTGGSYNSPLHF,TGTGCCAGCAGCTTGAGAACGGGTGGCTCCTATAATTCACCCCTCCACTTT
TRBV28,TRBJ2-1,TRBD1,CASSFQETGGLNEQFF,TGTGCCAGCAGTTTTCAGGAAACAGGGGGCTTAAATGAGCAGTTCTTC
TRBV7-9,TRBJ2-3,.,CASSLGLTRDNTDTQYF,TGTGCCAGCAGCTTAGGACTCACCCGGGACAACACAGATACGCAGTATTTT
TRBV11-2,TRBJ2-1,.,CASSYYYNEQFF,TGTGCCAGCAGCTACTACTACAATGAGCAGTTCTTC
TRBV3-1/TRBV3-2,TRBJ1-2,.,CASSRDEAGYTF,TGTGCCAGCAGTCGGGATGAGGCTGGCTACACCTTC
TRBV19,TRBJ2-5,TRBD2,CASRGGNQETQYF,TGTGCCAGTAGGGGGGGGAACCAAGAGACCCAGTACTTC
TRBV4-2,TRBJ2-5,TRBD2,CASSQDRTSGSETQYF,TGTGCCAGCAGCCAAGACAGGACTAGCGGGAGCGAGACCCAGTACTTC
TRBV15,TRBJ1-1,.,CATSREGEMNTEAFF,TGTGCCACCAGCAGAGAAGGAGAAATGAACACTGAAGCTTTCTTT
TRBV7-9,TRBJ2-1,.,CASSLAFPSYNEQFF,TGTGCCAGCAGCTTAGCCTTTCCCTCCTACAATGAGCAGTTCTTC
TRBV18,TRBJ1-1,.,CASSPGRQNTEAFF,TGTGCCAGCTCACCAGGGCGACAGAACACTGAAGCTTTCTTT
TRBV25-1,TRBJ2-7,.,CASSERQWSSYEQYF,TGTGCCAGCAGTGAGAGGCAGTGGAGCTCCTACGAGCAGTACTTC
TRBV27,TRBJ2-1,TRBD2,CASGPGLAGVRNGEQFF,TGTGCCAGCGGACCGGGACTAGCGGGAGTGAGAAACGGTGAGCAGTTCTTC